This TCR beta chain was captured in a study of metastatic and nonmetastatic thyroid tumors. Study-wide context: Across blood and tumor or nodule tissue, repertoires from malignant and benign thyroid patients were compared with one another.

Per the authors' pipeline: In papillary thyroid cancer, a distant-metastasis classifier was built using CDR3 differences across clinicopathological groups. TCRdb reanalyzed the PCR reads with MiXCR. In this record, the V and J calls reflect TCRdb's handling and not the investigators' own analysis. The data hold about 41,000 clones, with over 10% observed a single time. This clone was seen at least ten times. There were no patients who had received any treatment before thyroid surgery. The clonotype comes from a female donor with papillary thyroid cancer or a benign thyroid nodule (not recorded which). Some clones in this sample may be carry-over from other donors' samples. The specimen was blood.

CDR3 DNA: TGCGCCAGCAGCTTGCAGTGGAATGAGCAGTTCTTC. As protein: CASSLQWNEQFF. The chain links TRBV5-1 to TRBJ2-1; D call uncertain. V gave up 1 base and J gave up 7 bases, with 6 bases separating them. From germline, CDR1 is SGHRS and CDR2 YFSETQ. The CDR3 runs 12 residues.